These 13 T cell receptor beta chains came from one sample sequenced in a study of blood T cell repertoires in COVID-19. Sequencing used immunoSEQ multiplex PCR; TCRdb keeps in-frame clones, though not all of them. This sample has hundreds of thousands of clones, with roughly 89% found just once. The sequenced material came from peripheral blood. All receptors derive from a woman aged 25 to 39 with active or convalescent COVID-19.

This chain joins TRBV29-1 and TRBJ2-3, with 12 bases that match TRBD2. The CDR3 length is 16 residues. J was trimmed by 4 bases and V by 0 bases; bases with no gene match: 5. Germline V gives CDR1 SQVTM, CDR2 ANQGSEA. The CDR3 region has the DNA TGCAGCGTTGAAGAAGGACTAGCGGGAATCGCAGATACGCAGTATTTT. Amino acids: CSVEEGLAGIADTQYF.

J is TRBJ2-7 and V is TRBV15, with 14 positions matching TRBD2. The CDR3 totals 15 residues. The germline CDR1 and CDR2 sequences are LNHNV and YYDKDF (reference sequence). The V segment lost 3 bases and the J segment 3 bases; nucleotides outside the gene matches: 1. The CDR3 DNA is TGTGCCACCAGCAGGACTAGCGGGAGGGTCTACGAGCAGTACTTC. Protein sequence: CATSRTSGRVYEQYF.

The CDR3 is CASSQPLAGVLNEQFF. In DNA, the CDR3 is TGCGCCAGCAGCCAACCACTAGCGGGAGTATTGAATGAGCAGTTCTTC. The rearrangement uses TRBV4-1 and TRBJ2-1; TRBD2 agrees at 11 bases. The J segment lost 7 bases and the V segment lost 2 bases, leaving 7 bases of the junction unmatched. Germline lookup yields CDR1 MGHRA and CDR2 YSYEKL. The length of the CDR3 is 16 residues.

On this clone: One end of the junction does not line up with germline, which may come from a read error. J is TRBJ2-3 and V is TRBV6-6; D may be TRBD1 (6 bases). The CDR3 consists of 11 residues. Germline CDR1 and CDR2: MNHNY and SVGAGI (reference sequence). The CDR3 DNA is TGTGCCAGCAGTTATACCGGGACACCCCATTTT. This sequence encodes CASSYTGTPHF.

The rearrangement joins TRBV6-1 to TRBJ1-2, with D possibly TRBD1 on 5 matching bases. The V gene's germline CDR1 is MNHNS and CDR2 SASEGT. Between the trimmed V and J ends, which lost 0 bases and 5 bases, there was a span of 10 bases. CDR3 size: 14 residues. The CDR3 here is CASSEAWDSYGYTF. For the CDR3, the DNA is TGTGCCAGCAGTGAAGCTTGGGACTCGTATGGCTACACCTTC.

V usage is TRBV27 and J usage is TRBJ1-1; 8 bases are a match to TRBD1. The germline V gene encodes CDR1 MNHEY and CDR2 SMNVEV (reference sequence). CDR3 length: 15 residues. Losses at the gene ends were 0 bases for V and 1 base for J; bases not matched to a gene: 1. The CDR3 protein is CASSLSGTGNTEAFF. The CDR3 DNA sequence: TGTGCCAGCAGTTTATCCGGGACAGGGAACACTGAAGCTTTCTTT.

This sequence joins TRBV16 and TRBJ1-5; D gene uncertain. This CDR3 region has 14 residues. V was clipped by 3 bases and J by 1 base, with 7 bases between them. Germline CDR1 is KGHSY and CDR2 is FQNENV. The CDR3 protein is CASSQFPSNQPQHF. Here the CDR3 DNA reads TGTGCCAGCAGCCAGTTTCCAAGCAATCAGCCCCAGCATTTT.

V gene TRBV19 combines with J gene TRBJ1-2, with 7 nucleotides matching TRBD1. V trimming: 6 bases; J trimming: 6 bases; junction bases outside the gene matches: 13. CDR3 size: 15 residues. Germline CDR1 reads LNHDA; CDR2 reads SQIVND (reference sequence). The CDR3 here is CASRKAGTALNGYTF. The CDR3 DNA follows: TGTGCCAGTAGGAAAGCCGGGACAGCCTTAAATGGCTACACCTTC.

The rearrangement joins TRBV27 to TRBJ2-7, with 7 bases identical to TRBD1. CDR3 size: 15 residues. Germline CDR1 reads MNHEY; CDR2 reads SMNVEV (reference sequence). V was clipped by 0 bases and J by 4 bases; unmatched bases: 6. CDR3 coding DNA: TGTGCCAGCAGTTTATCTGGGACAGACTCGTACGAGCAGTACTTC. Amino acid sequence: CASSLSGTDSYEQYF.

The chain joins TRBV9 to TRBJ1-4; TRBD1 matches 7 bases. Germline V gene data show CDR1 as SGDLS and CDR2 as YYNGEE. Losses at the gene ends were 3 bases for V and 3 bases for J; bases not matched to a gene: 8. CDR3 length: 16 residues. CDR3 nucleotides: TGTGCCAGCAGCGCGAGGGGACAGTTGGCTAATGAAAAACTGTTTTTT. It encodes CASSARGQLANEKLFF.

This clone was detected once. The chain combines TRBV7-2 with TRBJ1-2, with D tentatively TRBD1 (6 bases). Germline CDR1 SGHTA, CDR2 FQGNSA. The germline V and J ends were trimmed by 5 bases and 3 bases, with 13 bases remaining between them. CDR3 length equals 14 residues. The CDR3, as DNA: TGTGCCAGCAGCCCAGAGACAGGCCACTATGGCTACACCTTC. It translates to CASSPETGHYGYTF.

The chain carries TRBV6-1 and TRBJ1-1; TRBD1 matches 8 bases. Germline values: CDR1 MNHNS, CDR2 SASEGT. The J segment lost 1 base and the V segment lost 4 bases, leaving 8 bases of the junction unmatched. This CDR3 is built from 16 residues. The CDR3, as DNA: TGTGCCAGCAGTGTGGGGACAGGCGCCTGGAACACTGAAGCTTTCTTT. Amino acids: CASSVGTGAWNTEAFF.

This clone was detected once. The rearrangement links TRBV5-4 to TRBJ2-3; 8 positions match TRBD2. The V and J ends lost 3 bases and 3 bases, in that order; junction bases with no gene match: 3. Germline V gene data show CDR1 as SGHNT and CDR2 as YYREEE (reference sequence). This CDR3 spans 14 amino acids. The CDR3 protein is CASSWSGRTDTQYF. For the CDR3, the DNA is TGTGCCAGCAGCTGGAGCGGGAGAACAGATACGCAGTATTTT.